The sequence of this TCR beta chain was determined in a study of PD-1 blockade in classical Hodgkin lymphoma. This sample's time point: cycle 4 day 1 (C4D1), after less than 7 weeks of nivolumab. Autologous stem cell transplantation was followed by relapse in every patient, and brentuximab vedotin exposure varied. Clones were sequenced by immunoSEQ multiplex PCR, and TCRdb holds only the in-frame ones, with some missing. Of over 70,000 clones in the sample, 90% were seen once. This TCR was recovered from a human donor with classical Hodgkin lymphoma. Sequenced here: peripheral blood mononuclear cells (PBMCs), sampled before the fourth cycle of nivolumab.

DNA of the CDR3: TGTGCCAGCAGCCCTATTCCGACGATCCCTAACTATGGCTACACCTTC. Its translation is CASSPIPTIPNYGYTF. The chain uses TRBV7-2 and TRBJ1-2, with D uncertain. Trimming took 5 bases from V and 0 from J, leaving 16 bases between them. Germline V gene data show CDR1 as SGHTA and CDR2 as FQGNSA. There are 16 residues in the CDR3.